This T cell receptor (beta chain) stems from a study of cytomegalovirus exposure and HLA in healthy donors. Study observations and caveats: About 90% or about 30% of the time was how often most TCR beta V segments were productive, according to an earlier analysis.

The PCR employed 60 Vbeta primers together with 13 Jbeta primers. Generated by immunoSEQ multiplex PCR, the TCRdb table keeps only in-frame clones and is missing some. The sample includes about 210,000 clones, approximately 86% of them seen just once. A note on this clone: What it binds is unknown.

Trimming took 5 bases from V and 6 from J, leaving 9 bases between them. The CDR3 contains 12 residues. CDR1 SNHLY and CDR2 FYNNEI come from the germline V gene. This TCR came from a woman in her 30s in good health and CMV-seronegative. The rearrangement links TRBV2 to TRBJ2-3; D might be TRBD2 (5 bases). Specimen: PBMCs. The CDR3 coding sequence is TGTGCCAGCAGTTCGGGAACGGATACGCAGTATTTT. This codes for CASSSGTDTQYF.